The table lists the clone carrying this T cell receptor (beta chain) with a few counts. Its antigen is undetermined. V lost 5 bases, J lost 9 bases, and 8 bases stayed unmatched. There are 15 residues in the CDR3. The germline CDR1 and CDR2 sequences are SGHTA and FQGTGA. Sequenced by immunoSEQ multiplex PCR; TCRdb stores in-frame clones only, minus some. The sample includes 25,000 to 35,000 clones, 80% to 90% of them seen just once. The data are from a study of lymphopenia after photon versus proton radiotherapy. General study findings and limits: Post-nadir diversity loss with photons came from oligoclonal expansion, particularly CD8+ Temra cells. Relative stability marked proton patients; photon patients lost diversity and naive cells.

This chain uses TRBV7-3 with TRBJ1-6, with 9 bases matching TRBD1. The clonotype was recovered from a woman aged 55-70 years with cholangiocarcinoma. Some clones in this sample may be carry-over from other donors' samples. Sequenced material: peripheral blood, taken from a patient treated with proton-based radiotherapy. CDR3 nucleotide sequence: TGTGCCAGCAGCACACAGGGGGCCGGGAGTTCACCCCTCCACTTT. Translating it yields CASSTQGAGSSPLHF.